The table lists the clone carrying this T cell receptor (beta chain) with many counts. Its antigen remains unknown. TCRdb itself ran the RT-PCR reads through MiXCR, one entry per CDR3 protein. The sample carries hundreds of thousands of distinct CDR3 sequences, less than 15% recorded once. The sample comes from a study of response to subunit inactivated influenza vaccine. With V trimmed by 0 bases and J by 5 bases, 7 bases remained unmatched. Per germline, CDR1 LGHNA and CDR2 YSLEER. The CDR3 runs to 16 residues. Notes on the study in general: There was a suggestion from the authors that each seasonal influenza vaccination recruits few new T cells.

The source is a man aged 45-60 years who received an inactivated influenza vaccine. This chain links TRBV4-3 with TRBJ2-5; 9 positions match TRBD2. The source material was non-naive T cells sorted from PBMCs, sampled approximately 15 days before vaccination. The CDR3 reads CASSQDRSGGKETQYF. The CDR3 DNA is TGCGCCAGCAGCCAAGATCGGAGCGGGGGGAAGGAGACCCAGTACTTC.